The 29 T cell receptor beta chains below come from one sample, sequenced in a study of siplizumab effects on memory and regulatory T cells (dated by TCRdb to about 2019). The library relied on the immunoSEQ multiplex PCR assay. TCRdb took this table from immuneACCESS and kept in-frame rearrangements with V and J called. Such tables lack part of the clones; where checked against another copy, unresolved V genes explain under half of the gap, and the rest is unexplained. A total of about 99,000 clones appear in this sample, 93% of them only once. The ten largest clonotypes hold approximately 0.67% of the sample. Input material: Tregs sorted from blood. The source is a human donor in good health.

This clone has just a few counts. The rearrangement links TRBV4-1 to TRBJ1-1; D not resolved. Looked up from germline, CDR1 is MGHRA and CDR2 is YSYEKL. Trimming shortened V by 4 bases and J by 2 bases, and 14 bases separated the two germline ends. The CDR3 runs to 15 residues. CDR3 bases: TGCGCCAGCAGCCGAGATCCTGGACGTAACACTGAAGCTTTCTTT. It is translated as CASSRDPGRNTEAFF.

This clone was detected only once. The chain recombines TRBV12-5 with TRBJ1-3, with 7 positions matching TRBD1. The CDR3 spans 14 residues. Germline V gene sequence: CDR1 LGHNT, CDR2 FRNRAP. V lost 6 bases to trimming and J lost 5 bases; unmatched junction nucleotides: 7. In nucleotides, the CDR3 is TGTGCTAGTGGACCCACAGGGGAGCGAAACACCATATATTTT. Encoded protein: CASGPTGERNTIYF.

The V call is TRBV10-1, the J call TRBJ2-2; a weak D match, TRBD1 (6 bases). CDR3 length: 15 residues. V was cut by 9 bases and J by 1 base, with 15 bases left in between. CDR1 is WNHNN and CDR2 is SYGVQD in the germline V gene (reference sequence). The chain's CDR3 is CARSPGQMNTGELFF. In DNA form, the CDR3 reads TGCGCCAGATCGCCCGGACAGATGAACACCGGGGAGCTGTTTTTT.

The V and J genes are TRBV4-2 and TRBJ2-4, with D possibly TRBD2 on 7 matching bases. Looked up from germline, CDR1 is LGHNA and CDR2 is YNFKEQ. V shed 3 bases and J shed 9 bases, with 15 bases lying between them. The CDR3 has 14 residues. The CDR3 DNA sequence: TGTGCCAGCAGCCACGAACTAGGGGGGGGCATTCAGTACTTC. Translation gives CASSHELGGGIQYF.

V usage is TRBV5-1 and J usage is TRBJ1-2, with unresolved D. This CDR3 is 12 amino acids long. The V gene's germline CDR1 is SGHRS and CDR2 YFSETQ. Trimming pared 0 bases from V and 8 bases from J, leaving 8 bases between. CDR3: CASSLDAGGYTF. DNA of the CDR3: TGCGCCAGCAGCTTGGACGCCGGGGGCTACACCTTC.

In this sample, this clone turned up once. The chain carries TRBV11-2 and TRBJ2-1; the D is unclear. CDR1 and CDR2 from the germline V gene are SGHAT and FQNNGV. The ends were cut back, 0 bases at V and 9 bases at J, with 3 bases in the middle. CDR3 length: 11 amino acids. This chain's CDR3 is CASSLEGEQFF. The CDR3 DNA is TGTGCCAGCAGCTTAGAGGGTGAGCAGTTCTTC. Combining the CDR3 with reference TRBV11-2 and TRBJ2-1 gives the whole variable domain EAGVAQSPRYKIIEKRQSVAFWCNPISGHATLYWYQQILGQGPKLLIQFQNNGVVDDSQLPKDRFSAERLKGVDSTLKIQPAKLEDSAVYLCASSLEGEQFFGPGTRLTVL.

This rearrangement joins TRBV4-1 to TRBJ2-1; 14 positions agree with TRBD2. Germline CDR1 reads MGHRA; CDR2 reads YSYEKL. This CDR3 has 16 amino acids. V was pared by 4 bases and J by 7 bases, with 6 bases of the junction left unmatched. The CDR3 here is CASSLQTSGGANEQFF. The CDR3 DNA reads TGCGCCAGCAGCCTCCAGACTAGCGGGGGGGCGAATGAGCAGTTCTTC.

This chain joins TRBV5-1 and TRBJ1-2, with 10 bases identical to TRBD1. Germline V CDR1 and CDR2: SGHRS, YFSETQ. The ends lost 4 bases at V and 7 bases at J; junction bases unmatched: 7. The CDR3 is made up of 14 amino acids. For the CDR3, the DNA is TGCGCCAGCAGCCTCACGGACAGGGGGATTGGCTACACCTTC. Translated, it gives CASSLTDRGIGYTF.

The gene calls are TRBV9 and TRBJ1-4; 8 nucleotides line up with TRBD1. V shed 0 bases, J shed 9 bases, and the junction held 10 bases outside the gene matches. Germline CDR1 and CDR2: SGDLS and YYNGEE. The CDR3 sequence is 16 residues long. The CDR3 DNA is TGTGCCAGCAGCGTAGTACCCCACAGGGGGGTTCAAAAACTGTTTTTT. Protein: CASSVVPHRGVQKLFF. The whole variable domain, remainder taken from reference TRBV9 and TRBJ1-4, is DSGVTQTPKHLITATGQRVTLRCSPRSGDLSVYWYQQSLDQGLQFLIQYYNGEERAKGNILERFSAQQFPDLHSELNLSSLELGDSALYFCASSVVPHRGVQKLFFGSGTQLSVL.

CDR3 residues: CAIGAGSYEQYF. For the CDR3, the DNA is TGTGCTATAGGGGCGGGATCCTACGAGCAGTACTTC. The chain employs TRBV12-5 and TRBJ2-5; tentatively, D is TRBD2 (6 bases). The J call may be mistaken, given a closer DNA end match to TRBJ2-7. The CDR3 is 12 residues long. CDR1 and CDR2 from the germline V gene are LGHNT and FRNRAP.

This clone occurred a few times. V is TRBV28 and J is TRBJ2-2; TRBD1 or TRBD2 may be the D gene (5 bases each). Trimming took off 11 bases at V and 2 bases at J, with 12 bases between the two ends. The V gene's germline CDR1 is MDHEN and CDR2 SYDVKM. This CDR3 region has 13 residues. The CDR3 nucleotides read TGTGCCGCCGCGAGGGGAAACACCGGGGAGCTGTTTTTT. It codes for CAAARGNTGELFF.

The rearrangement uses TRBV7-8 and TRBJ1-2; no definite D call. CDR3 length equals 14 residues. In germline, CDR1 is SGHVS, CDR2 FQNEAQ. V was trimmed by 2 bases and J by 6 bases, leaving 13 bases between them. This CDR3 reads CASSLSLLWDGYTF. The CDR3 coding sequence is TGTGCCAGCAGCTTATCTCTTCTTTGGGATGGCTACACCTTC.

CDR3 in amino acids: CASSGTGGADSPLHF. The CDR3 DNA is TGTGCCAGCAGTGGGACAGGGGGCGCGGATTCACCCCTCCACTTT. This rearrangement joins TRBV6-5 to TRBJ1-6; 12 positions agree with TRBD1. J gave up 8 bases and V 5 bases, and 4 bases lay outside the gene matches. This CDR3 contains 15 residues. Germline CDR1 MNHEY, CDR2 SVGAGI.

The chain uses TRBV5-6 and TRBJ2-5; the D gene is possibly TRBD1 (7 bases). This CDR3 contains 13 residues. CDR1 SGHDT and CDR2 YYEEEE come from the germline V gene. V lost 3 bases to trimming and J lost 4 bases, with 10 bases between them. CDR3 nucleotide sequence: TGTGCCAGCAGCTGGAGGGACAGAGAGACCCAGTACTTC. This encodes CASSWRDRETQYF.

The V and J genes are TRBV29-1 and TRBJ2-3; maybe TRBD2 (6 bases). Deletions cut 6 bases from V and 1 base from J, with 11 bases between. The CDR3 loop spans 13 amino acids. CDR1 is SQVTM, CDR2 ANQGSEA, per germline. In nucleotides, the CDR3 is TGCAGCGTCTCCGGGGGTGGCACAGATACGCAGTATTTT. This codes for CSVSGGGTDTQYF.

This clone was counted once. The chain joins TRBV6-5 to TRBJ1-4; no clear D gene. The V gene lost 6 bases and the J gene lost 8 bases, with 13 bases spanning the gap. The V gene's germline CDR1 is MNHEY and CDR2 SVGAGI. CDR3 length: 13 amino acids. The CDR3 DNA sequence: TGTGCCAGCAGAAGCAGAGTTGGAGAAAAACTGTTTTTT. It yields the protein CASRSRVGEKLFF.

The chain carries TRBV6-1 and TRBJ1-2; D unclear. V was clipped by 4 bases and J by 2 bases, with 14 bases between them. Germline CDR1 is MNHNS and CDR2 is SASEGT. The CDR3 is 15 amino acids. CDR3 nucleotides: TGTGCCAGCAGTGTAGGAGGAGGTCCCAACTATGGCTACACCTTC. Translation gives CASSVGGGPNYGYTF.

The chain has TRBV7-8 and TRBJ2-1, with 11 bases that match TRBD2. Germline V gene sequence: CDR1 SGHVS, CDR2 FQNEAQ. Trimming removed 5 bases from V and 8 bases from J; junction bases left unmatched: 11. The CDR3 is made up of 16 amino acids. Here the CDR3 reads CASSTRLAGGVDEQFF. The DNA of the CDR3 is TGTGCCAGCAGCACGAGGCTAGCGGGAGGTGTCGATGAGCAGTTCTTC.

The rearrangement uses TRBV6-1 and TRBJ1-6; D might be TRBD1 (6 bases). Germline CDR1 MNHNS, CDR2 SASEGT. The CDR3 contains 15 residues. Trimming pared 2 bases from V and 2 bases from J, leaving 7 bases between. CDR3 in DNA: TGTGCCAGCAGTGAACAGGGGACCTATAATTCACCCCTCCACTTT. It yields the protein CASSEQGTYNSPLHF.

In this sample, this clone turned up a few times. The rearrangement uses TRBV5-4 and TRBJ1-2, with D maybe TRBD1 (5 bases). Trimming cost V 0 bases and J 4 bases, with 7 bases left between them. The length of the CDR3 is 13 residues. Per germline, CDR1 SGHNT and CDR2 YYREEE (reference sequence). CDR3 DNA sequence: TGTGCCAGCAGCTTGGGGGGGAGCTATGGCTACACCTTC. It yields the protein CASSLGGSYGYTF. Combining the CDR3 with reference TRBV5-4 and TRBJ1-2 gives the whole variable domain ETGVTQSPTHLIKTRGQQVTLRCSSQSGHNTVSWYQQALGQGPQFIFQYYREEENGRGNFPPRFSGLQFPNYSSELNVNALELDDSALYLCASSLGGSYGYTFGSGTRLTVV.

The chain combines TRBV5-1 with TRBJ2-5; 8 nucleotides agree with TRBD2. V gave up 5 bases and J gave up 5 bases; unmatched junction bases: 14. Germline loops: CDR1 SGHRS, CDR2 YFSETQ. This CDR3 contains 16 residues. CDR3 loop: CASSSLLAASRETQYF. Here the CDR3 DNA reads TGCGCCAGCAGTTCACTACTAGCGGCAAGTCGGGAGACCCAGTACTTC.

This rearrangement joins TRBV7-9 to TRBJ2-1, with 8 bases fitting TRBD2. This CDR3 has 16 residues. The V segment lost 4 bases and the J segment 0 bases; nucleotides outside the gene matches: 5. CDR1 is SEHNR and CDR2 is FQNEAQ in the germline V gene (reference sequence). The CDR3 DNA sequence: TGTGCCAGCAGCTCCCGACTAGCGAGCTCCTACAATGAGCAGTTCTTC. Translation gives CASSSRLASSYNEQFF.

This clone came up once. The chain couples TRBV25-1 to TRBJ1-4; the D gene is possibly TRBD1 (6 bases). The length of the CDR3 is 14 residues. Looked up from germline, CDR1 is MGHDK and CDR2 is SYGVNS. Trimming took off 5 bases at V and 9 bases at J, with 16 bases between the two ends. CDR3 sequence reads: CASSPRQGKKKLFF. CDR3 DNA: TGTGCCAGCAGTCCTCGTCAGGGGAAGAAAAAACTGTTTTTT.

The CDR3 loop is CASSSRTGLGYTF. The CDR3 DNA sequence: TGTGCCAGCAGCTCTCGGACAGGTCTCGGCTACACCTTC. The chain links TRBV7-8 to TRBJ1-2; the match to TRBD1 covers 7 bases. There are 13 residues in the CDR3. V dropped 4 bases and J dropped 8; count of bases not matched to a gene: 7. Germline V gene lookup returns CDR1 SGHVS and CDR2 FQNEAQ.

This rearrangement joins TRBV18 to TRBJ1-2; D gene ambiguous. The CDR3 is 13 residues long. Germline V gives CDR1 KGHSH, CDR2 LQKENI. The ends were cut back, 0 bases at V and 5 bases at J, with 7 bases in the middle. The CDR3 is CASSPPENYGYTF. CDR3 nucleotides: TGTGCCAGCTCACCACCGGAGAATTATGGCTACACCTTC.

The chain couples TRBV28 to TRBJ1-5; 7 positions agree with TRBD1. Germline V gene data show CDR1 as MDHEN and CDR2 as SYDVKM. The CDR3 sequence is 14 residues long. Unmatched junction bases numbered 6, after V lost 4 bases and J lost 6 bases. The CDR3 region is CASSSGQRTQPQHF. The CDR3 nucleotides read TGTGCCAGCAGTTCGGGACAGAGGACTCAGCCCCAGCATTTT.

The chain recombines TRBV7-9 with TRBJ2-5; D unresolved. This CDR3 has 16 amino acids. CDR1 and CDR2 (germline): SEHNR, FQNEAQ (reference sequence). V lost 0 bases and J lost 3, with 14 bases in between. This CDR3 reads CASSLAKGPYEETQYF. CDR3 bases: TGTGCCAGCAGCTTAGCAAAGGGCCCGTATGAAGAGACCCAGTACTTC. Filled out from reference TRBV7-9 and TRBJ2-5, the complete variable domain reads DTGVSQNPRHKITKRGQNVTFRCDPISEHNRLYWYRQTLGQGPEFLTYFQNEAQLEKSRLLSDRFSAERPKGSFSTLEIQRTEQGDSAMYLCASSLAKGPYEETQYFGPGTRLLVL.

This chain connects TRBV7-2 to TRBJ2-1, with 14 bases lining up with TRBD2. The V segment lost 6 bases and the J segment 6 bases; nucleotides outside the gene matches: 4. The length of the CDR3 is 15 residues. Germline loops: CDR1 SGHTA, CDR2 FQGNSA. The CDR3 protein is CASRRGLAGVNEQFF. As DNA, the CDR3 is TGTGCCAGCAGGAGGGGACTAGCGGGAGTCAATGAGCAGTTCTTC.

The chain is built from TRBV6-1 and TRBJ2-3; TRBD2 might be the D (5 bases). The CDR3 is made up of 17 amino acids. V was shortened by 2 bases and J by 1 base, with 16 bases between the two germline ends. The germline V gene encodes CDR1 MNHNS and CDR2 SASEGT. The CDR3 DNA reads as TGTGCCAGCAGTGAAAAACTTCCGGGGAGCCGCACAGATACGCAGTATTTT. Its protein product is CASSEKLPGSRTDTQYF.